The entry below describes one T cell receptor beta chain. The antigen this receptor binds is unknown. No much larger clone is present one base from it, and per-base qualities are unavailable. These data belong to a study of early T cells in non-severe SARS-CoV-2 infection (dated by TCRdb to the early 2020s). General notes on the study: Because TCR sequencing was done on bulk RNA from unsorted whole blood, the alpha and beta chains could not be paired.

The germline V gene gives CDR1 as SGDLS and CDR2 as YYNGEE. Measured from the cysteine to the phenylalanine, the CDR3 is 15 residues long. The DNA shown is the 45-base CDR3, in frame from base 1. V is pared back by 0 bases and J by 2 bases, with 8 bases lying between the germline termini. Study-wide findings and limitations: VDJdb matching was skewed toward anti-spike CD8 responses and likely underestimated virus-specific expansions, missing private and CD4 specificities.

A case-control design nested within a healthcare worker cohort in London, UK, was used, with weekly nasopharyngeal swab PCR tests and blood sampling performed. Healthcare workers were recruited between 23 and 31 March 2020, during the week of the UK lockdown, and were followed weekly for up to about 15 weeks. The receptor library was made with 5' RACE. The instrument was a NextSeq 500. To correct for sequencing error and PCR bias, the TCR library protocol tagged individual cDNA molecules with unique molecular identifiers. TCR alpha and beta chains were both sequenced, and the abundances of alpha and beta sequences in each sample were closely correlated with each other. In the paper's pipeline: Decombinator V4 was used to annotate the V gene, J gene and CDR3 of the TCR sequences. Expanded TCRs were defined as changing significantly between any two time points under a Poisson model with p below 0.0001. TCR abundances were normalised to the total number of TCRs sequenced per sample and expressed as counts per million. MAIT TCRs were defined by TRAV1-2 paired with TRAJ12, TRAJ20 or TRAJ33, and iNKT TCRs by TRAV10 paired with TRAJ18. A search of VDJdb, accessed on 1 November 2021, was run for TCRs annotated to CMV, EBV and SARS-CoV-2, with TCRs annotated for multiple antigens excluded. TCRdb itself trimmed the public reads at Q25 with fastp, ran MiXCR and retained productive beta chains. Each entry is one CDR3 protein sequence, shown with its most common DNA and genes. The V and J calls were not made by the authors but by TCRdb's processing. The sample includes approximately 46,000 distinct CDR3 sequences, with about 9.3% observed a single time. Of the sample, 15% is held by the ten largest clones.

Recombination joined TRBV9 with TRBJ2-2; the D gene remains uncertain. This clonotype originated in an adult who was a healthcare worker with PCR-confirmed SARS-CoV-2 infection or an uninfected control (not recorded which). The sample taken for sequencing was whole blood. DNA sequence: TGTGCCAGCAGCGTAGAGATCAGAAACACCGGGGAGCTGTTTTTT. Its coded protein is CASSVEIRNTGELFF.